This T cell receptor (beta chain) is drawn from a study of cytomegalovirus exposure and HLA in healthy donors (dated by TCRdb to about 2017). General notes on the study: According to an earlier analysis of 550 to 750 of the donors, some 180 million T cells yielded 90 million to 140 million unique TCR beta sequences and more than 250 Gb of sequence data. An early release that covered 640 HLA-typed donors contained approximately 300 gigabases of sequencing data and tens of millions of unique TCR sequences. Among the roughly 400 genotyped donors, roughly 80% belonged to the genetic ancestry cluster associated with self-reported Caucasian donors. The study aimed to test whether signatures of past pathogen exposure could be identified by cataloging public T cell receptors. The study used immunosequencing to profile the T cell repertoires of about 670 subjects and linked those repertoires to cytomegalovirus serostatus. Along with the approximately 670-subject first cohort, a separate validation cohort of some 130 different subjects was used. The study combined high-throughput TCR immunosequencing, statistical association of individual TCRs with disease status, and machine learning to predict cytomegalovirus infection status. In a later analysis, previously published TCR beta repertoires from about 670 donors were re-analyzed and high-resolution HLA genotyping was added so that TCR occurrence patterns could be studied. The later analysis used no new phenotypic data to find candidate immune exposures, relying instead on TCR beta sequences and their occurrence across donors. An earlier analysis of fewer than 750 of the donors used high-throughput TCR beta sequencing to judge whether each TCR beta V gene segment behaved as functional or pseudogenic. Donor age, sex, ethnicity and CMV serostatus were collected together with the repertoire data. In a later genetic analysis, genome-wide SNP genotypes for 398 of the 666 donors were used, and that subset was treated as a discovery cohort. All discovery cohort repertoires had been generated on a single sequencing platform. HLA typing covered class I and class II loci at four-digit resolution. Typing coverage differed by locus: A, B, C, DRB1 and DQB1 were typed in about 629-630 donors, DQA1 in 500 to 550, DPA1 in 600 to 610, and DPB1 in just under 490. Because of strong linkage in the cohort, 5 or 6 DR-DQ haplotypes were treated as single units for association and clustering. Among approximately 370 genotyped donors of the cohort, an average of roughly 230,000 unique TCR beta nucleotide sequences was sequenced per donor, of which about 18% were non-productive. Beyond this particular receptor, the publication reports: A further reported finding was that TCR beta sequences accurately predicted the HLA-A and HLA-B alleles for most subjects in the first cohort. Because the 87-base-pair reads could not distinguish some IMGT-functional V segments, including TRBV6-2 and TRBV6-3, those segments were excluded. Cytomegalovirus status was reported to be diagnosed by the classifier with high specificity and sensitivity in both the original and validation cohorts. A group of highly shared sequence variants was considered likely to be a technical artifact of the sequencing pipeline. An earlier analysis of 587 of the donors showed that most TCR beta V segments appeared in productive rearrangements either about 87% or about 30% of the time, which broadly matched IMGT annotations. A total of some 180 TCR beta chains were listed by the study as associated with cytomegalovirus. About 17 rarely observed V segments, including chromosome 9 orphons, were excluded from the earlier analysis of some 590 of the donors because counts were too low. The authors suggested that the approach could potentially be generalized to other disease states and immunological phenotypes. Most CMV-associated TCR beta chains appeared to be HLA-restricted in a later analysis, and the HLA associations seemed to be driven largely by CMV exposure. HLA typing was unavailable for some donors at each locus, so association tests used only the typed subset. Specific HLA alleles were associated with 15,000 to 20,000 TCR beta sequences at a false discovery rate of 0.05 in a later analysis. Immune exposure information for the cohort was limited to CMV serostatus. Across donors, most TCR sequences were observed very rarely, whereas some public TCRs were present in many individuals. Sequencing depth was assumed to be roughly uniform across donors in the presence/absence analyses, though that assumption may not hold. Several of the top co-occurrence clusters appeared to be linked to parvovirus B19, influenza, CMV and Epstein-Barr virus, according to a later analysis. According to a later analysis, TCR association rates differed among HLA loci, with DRB1 alleles showing the most associated TCRs and HLA-C alleles showing the fewest. In a later genetic analysis, a missense DCLRE1C variant was associated with V-gene and J-gene trimming of TCR beta chains, and the association was replicated in an independent cohort. In vitro tests confirmed that a few of the cytomegalovirus-associated TCR beta chains recognize cytomegalovirus antigens. In a later analysis, HLA-associated TCR beta chains were found to be more clonally expanded and to have lower generation probabilities than equally common non-associated chains. Strong co-occurrence of HLA alleles, especially DR and DQ, made assigning TCR associations to individual alleles difficult. Linkage disequilibrium might explain the correlated functional status among segregating V segments, but an unknown experimental factor could not be ruled out. A later genetic analysis reported fewer N-insertions in productive TCRs among donors in an Asian-associated ancestry cluster than the roughly 620-donor mean. Only TCR beta chains were sequenced in this cohort, and the absence of alpha or paired-chain data limited detectable features.

The protocol used for the library was the immunoSEQ multiplex PCR assay. For the multiplex PCR, a mixture combining 60 forward primers for TCR Vbeta segments and 13 reverse primers for TCR Jbeta segments was used. The CDR3 region of rearranged TCR beta genes was amplified from genomic DNA with a multiplex PCR assay. Amplified TCR beta libraries were sequenced as 87-base-pair reads on the Illumina HiSeq System. Per the original workflow: A later analysis tallied roughly 80 million unique TCR beta chains across the 640 or so repertoires, and roughly 11 million of those chains were shared by two or more donors. A nearest-neighbor algorithm error-corrected the raw reads and collapsed the reads into unique sequences, merging closely related sequences to remove PCR and sequencing errors. CDR3 sequences were aligned to IMGT reference sequences to assign V, D and J gene segments. For a sequence to be retained, at least a six-nucleotide match to both a V gene segment and a J gene segment was required. A rearrangement counted as productive if the CDR3 had no stop codons and remained in frame with V and J, and every other rearrangement counted as non-productive. Following IMGT convention, CDR3 was defined as the stretch from the second conserved V-encoded cysteine to the conserved J-encoded phenylalanine. The earlier analysis of some 540 of the donors excluded any sequence lacking an unambiguous match to a single V gene segment. An earlier analysis of some 610 of the donors called V segments functional above 56.7% productive rearrangements and segregating when the between-donor standard deviation exceeded 5%. A statistical classification framework was built for diagnosing cytomegalovirus status from the catalog of TCR beta chain sequences. In a later analysis, V and J genes were assigned by comparing TCR nucleotide sequences against IMGT/GENE-DB human TR gene sequences. A later analysis assigned CDR3 sequences and most-parsimonious VDJ recombination scenarios with the TCRdist pipeline. A later analysis defined each TCR beta chain by its CDR3 amino acid sequence plus V-gene family, and excluded reads lacking a unique V-gene family. In a later analysis, fewer than 650 highly shared, low-generation-probability nucleotide sequences were removed to address suspected cross-contamination and a sequencing artifact. For each public chain, a later analysis derived a clonal expansion index from normalized ranks of inferred template counts within each repertoire. In a later analysis, generation probabilities were computed with a VDJ recombination model fitted to out-of-frame rearrangements, and the resulting probabilities were checked against IGoR. A later analysis scored TCR-TCR, TCR-HLA and TCR-CMV co-occurrence with hypergeometric tests, applying a repertoire-size bias correction to TCR pairs. To estimate false discovery rates, a later analysis permuted the HLA or CMV assignments 20 times. In a later analysis, co-occurring TCRs were grouped with DBSCAN, and TCRdist sequence similarity was added when clustering was performed within HLA-allele-positive subsets. Co-occurrence clustering excluded repertoires with fewer than 30,000 or more than 120,000 public chains, plus five with anomalous nucleotide sharing. TCRdb's version of the immuneACCESS table is confined to in-frame rearrangements and falls short of the full clone set. An unresolved V gene accounts for under half of the shortfall where checked; the remainder is of unknown origin. V, J and clone size reflect that table, while D and trimming were determined from the DNA. The sample table lists approximately 140,000 clones, around 77% of them with a count of one. The top ten constitute roughly 1% of the sample.

In total, 630 or so healthy bone marrow donors made up the cohort. At the time of sampling, all cohort members were nominally healthy, though unrecorded immune exposures were likely present. The donor tested CMV seronegative, placing the donor among the approximately 400 seronegative members of the cohort. Each donor provided a peripheral blood sample, and peripheral blood mononuclear cells were used for TCR beta sequencing. The Qiagen DNeasy Blood Extraction Kit was used to extract genomic DNA from the blood cell samples. For this clone: Its target antigen remains unknown. Base qualities are not recorded, but no much larger clone differs from it by a single base.

For CDR1 and CDR2, the germline V gene lists WSHSY and SAAADI. The CDR3, from cysteine to phenylalanine, totals 16 residues. Here the CDR3 DNA is all that survives: 48 bases in frame from base 1. Trimming costs V 2 bases and J 8 bases, and their ends lie 16 bases apart. Input material: PBMCs. The rearranged chain carries TRBV10-2 and TRBJ1-6, with the D segment identity uncertain. The sequence came from a man between 18 and 35 years old in good health and CMV-seronegative. The CDR3 has the sequence CASSEIGQTLDSPLHF. The DNA reads as follows: TGCGCCAGCAGTGAGATAGGTCAGACGCTAGATTCACCCCTCCACTTT.